These 28 T cell receptor beta chains were all obtained from the same sample, sequenced in a study of cytomegalovirus exposure and HLA in healthy donors (dated by TCRdb to about 2017). Libraries were prepared through the immunoSEQ multiplex PCR assay. The source is immuneACCESS, and TCRdb retained only in-frame sequences with V and J called. Part of the clones is not carried over; for the studies checked, unresolved V genes explain less than half of this, and the remainder is unexplained. The sample table contains tens of thousands of clones; only one count was recorded for about nine tenths of them. The top ten hold under 8.5% of the sample. The sample comprised PBMCs. The receptors originated from a woman between 25 and 40 years old in good health and CMV-seronegative.

In its sample, this clone was seen once. This chain links TRBV28 with TRBJ2-7; TRBD2 matches at 10 bases. The CDR3 is made up of 15 amino acids. Germline V gives CDR1 MDHEN, CDR2 SYDVKM. V gave up 6 bases and J gave up 7 bases; unmatched junction bases: 12. CDR3 residues: CASRPGSGRAWEQYF. The CDR3 DNA sequence: TGTGCCAGCAGACCCGGGAGCGGGAGGGCCTGGGAGCAGTACTTC.

The chain joins TRBV4-1 to TRBJ2-3; unclear D gene. The CDR3 extends over 13 amino acids. Germline V lookup: CDR1 MGHRA, CDR2 YSYEKL. With 0 bases removed from V and 3 bases from J, the gap between germline ends came to 4 bases. Here the CDR3 reads CASSQDVTDTQYF. The CDR3 region has the DNA TGCGCCAGCAGCCAAGACGTTACAGATACGCAGTATTTT.

The chain is built from TRBV6-1 and TRBJ2-1; TRBD2 aligns across 14 bases. The CDR3 contains 20 residues. The germline gives CDR1 MNHNS, CDR2 SASEGT. Trimming removed 4 bases from V and 8 bases from J; junction bases left unmatched: 19. The CDR3 DNA sequence: TGTGCCAGCAGTGGTATCCCGGGACTAGCGGGAGTTAGAGTCAATGATGAGCAGTTCTTC. As protein: CASSGIPGLAGVRVNDEQFF.

The rearrangement links TRBV9 to TRBJ2-7, with TRBD1 identical over 7 bases. The germline CDR1 and CDR2 sequences are SGDLS and YYNGEE. The trim removed 0 bases at V and 7 bases at J, leaving 7 bases unmatched. This CDR3 region has 14 residues. CDR3 coding DNA: TGTGCCAGCAGCGTAGGGACAGGAACTATGGAGCAGTACTTC. Protein: CASSVGTGTMEQYF.

The chain employs TRBV4-1 and TRBJ1-2; TRBD1 is a possible D gene (6 bases). Trimming removed 0 bases from V and 2 bases from J, with 10 bases in between. Germline V lookup: CDR1 MGHRA, CDR2 YSYEKL. This CDR3 contains 15 residues. In nucleotides, the CDR3 is TGCGCCAGCAGCCAAGAGCCCCAGGGGAACTATGGCTACACCTTC. Translating it yields CASSQEPQGNYGYTF.

The chain uses TRBV10-2 and TRBJ1-5; a weak D match, TRBD1 (6 bases). CDR3 size: 16 residues. V was clipped by 3 bases and J by 9 bases, with 21 bases between them. CDR1 is WSHSY and CDR2 is SAAADI in the germline V gene. The CDR3 coding sequence is TGCGCCAGCAGTGACCCTCGAACAGGGCCTACGTGGCCCCAGCATTTT. Its protein is CASSDPRTGPTWPQHF.

The chain recombines TRBV5-5 with TRBJ2-7, with 9 positions matching TRBD2. CDR3 length: 16 amino acids. CDR1 is SGHKS and CDR2 is YYEKEE in the germline V gene (reference sequence). The junction had 6 bases not matched to a gene; V was cut back by 0 bases and J by 2 bases. CDR3 protein: CASSLAPSGGTYEQYF. Here the CDR3 DNA reads TGTGCCAGCAGCTTGGCGCCAAGCGGGGGGACCTACGAGCAGTACTTC.

This clone appeared once. V and J are TRBV7-8 and TRBJ2-1, with 14 bases that match TRBD2. This CDR3 is built from 15 residues. J gave up 8 bases and V 4 bases, and 4 bases lay outside the gene matches. Germline V gives CDR1 SGHVS, CDR2 FQNEAQ. CDR3 amino acids: CASSWGTSGSYEQFF. The CDR3 DNA sequence: TGTGCCAGCAGCTGGGGGACTAGCGGGAGCTATGAGCAGTTCTTC.

CDR3 region: CASTQGLAKNIQYF. For the CDR3, the DNA is TGTGCCAGCACTCAGGGGTTAGCCAAAAACATTCAGTACTTC. The gene calls are TRBV6-6 and TRBJ2-4; D perhaps matches TRBD1 (6 bases). The CDR3 runs 14 residues. Germline assignment: CDR1 MNHNY and CDR2 SVGAGI (reference sequence). Trimming cost V 7 bases and J 0 bases, with 10 bases left between them.

The genes are TRBV5-1 and TRBJ2-3, with 9 bases matching TRBD2. The CDR3 has 17 residues. V lost 1 base to trimming and J lost 2 bases; unmatched junction nucleotides: 8. The germline CDR1 and CDR2 sequences are SGHRS and YFSETQ. In DNA, the CDR3 is TGCGCCAGCAGCTTGAGTAGCGGGAGCAGTTACACAGATACGCAGTATTTT. It translates to CASSLSSGSSYTDTQYF.

The chain has TRBV30 and TRBJ2-7; D is unclear. The length of the CDR3 is 18 residues. Trimming took off 1 base at V and 0 bases at J, with 22 bases between the two ends. In germline, CDR1 is GTSNPN, CDR2 SVGIG (reference sequence). CDR3 nucleotides: TGTGCCTGGAGTGACCCCTCGTCTGGCAGGTTTCACTCCTACGAGCAGTACTTC. Translated: CAWSDPSSGRFHSYEQYF.

The CDR3 loop reads CASSLAGVTYEQYF. DNA for the CDR3: TGTGCCAGCAGTTTAGCGGGAGTAACCTACGAGCAGTACTTC. The V call is TRBV27, the J call TRBJ2-7; 7 bases agree with TRBD2. CDR1 MNHEY and CDR2 SMNVEV come from the germline V gene (reference sequence). This CDR3 has 14 residues. Unmatched junction bases numbered 3, after V lost 2 bases and J lost 2 bases.

The V and J genes are TRBV2 and TRBJ2-7; the match to TRBD2 covers 8 bases. The CDR3 covers 16 residues. Germline CDR1 reads SNHLY; CDR2 reads FYNNEI. Losses at the gene ends were 6 bases for V and 3 bases for J; bases not matched to a gene: 13. The CDR3 loop reads CASRDYGAGVNYEQYF. CDR3 DNA: TGTGCCAGCAGGGACTACGGAGCGGGAGTCAACTACGAGCAGTACTTC.

This clone occurred once. The gene calls are TRBV10-2 and TRBJ1-1; D is unresolved. Deletions cut 6 bases from V and 1 base from J, with 15 bases between. This CDR3 comprises 15 residues. Germline lookup yields CDR1 WSHSY and CDR2 SAAADI. CDR3 protein: CASRAVGRRNTEAFF. CDR3 coding DNA: TGCGCCAGCAGAGCGGTAGGCCGGAGGAACACTGAAGCTTTCTTT.

The gene calls are TRBV7-3 and TRBJ1-5; D might be TRBD1 (5 bases). The CDR3 loop spans 13 amino acids. Deletions cut 0 bases from V and 9 bases from J, with 9 bases between. CDR1 is SGHTA and CDR2 is FQGTGA in the germline V gene. The CDR3 region has the DNA TGTGCCAGCAGCTTAACCCCACAGGCGCCCCAGCATTTT. Its protein is CASSLTPQAPQHF.

V and J are TRBV5-1 and TRBJ1-1, with 7 bases identical to TRBD1. The CDR3 is made up of 16 amino acids. Germline loops: CDR1 SGHRS, CDR2 YFSETQ. J gave up 0 bases and V 4 bases, and 9 bases lay outside the gene matches. The CDR3 sequence is CASSRYDRAMNTEAFF. The CDR3 nucleotides are TGCGCCAGCAGCCGTTACGACAGGGCCATGAACACTGAAGCTTTCTTT.

This clone is a singleton in its sample. The CDR3 loop reads CASSYLPESNYGYTF. The CDR3 nucleotides read TGTGCCAGCAGTTACTTGCCAGAATCTAACTATGGCTACACCTTC. This chain joins TRBV6-6 and TRBJ1-2; D is uncertain. Between the trimmed V and J ends, which lost 1 base and 0 bases, there was a span of 9 bases. Germline lookup yields CDR1 MNHNY and CDR2 SVGAGI (reference sequence). The CDR3 totals 15 residues.

This chain uses TRBV6-6 with TRBJ2-2, with D tentatively TRBD1 (7 bases). The length of the CDR3 is 15 residues. Germline V CDR1 and CDR2: MNHNY, SVGAGI (reference sequence). The V end lost 5 bases, the J end lost 0 bases, and 10 bases lay between the germline ends. CDR3 nucleotides: TGTGCCAGCAGTATCAGGGGGGCGAACACCGGGGAGCTGTTTTTT. As protein: CASSIRGANTGELFF.

The rearrangement uses TRBV29-1 and TRBJ2-5; 11 bases are a match to TRBD2. This CDR3 spans 16 amino acids. Trimming at V came to 3 bases and at J to 2 bases, leaving 8 bases not matched to a gene. CDR1 is SQVTM, CDR2 ANQGSEA, per germline. DNA for the CDR3: TGCAGCGTTGAGGGGGGGACTAGCGGACCTCAAGAGACCCAGTACTTC. Its translation: CSVEGGTSGPQETQYF.

This clone was observed once. The rearrangement joins TRBV28 to TRBJ1-5; 8 bases align to TRBD1. The CDR3 extends over 15 amino acids. The germline V gene encodes CDR1 MDHEN and CDR2 SYDVKM. V was pared by 5 bases and J by 6 bases, with 9 bases of the junction left unmatched. The CDR3 coding sequence is TGTGCCAGCAGTACCTCCAGGGGGCAGAGTCAGCCCCAGCATTTT. Amino acids: CASSTSRGQSQPQHF.

The J gene is TRBJ1-5, the V gene TRBV6-1; 9 bases map to TRBD1. Germline values: CDR1 MNHNS, CDR2 SASEGT. V shed 6 bases and J 5 bases; nucleotides not matched to a gene: 2. The CDR3 contains 13 residues. The CDR3 region is CASRGTGYQPQHF. CDR3 in DNA: TGTGCCAGCAGGGGGACAGGGTATCAGCCCCAGCATTTT.

CDR3: CASSPMGLAGGRGEQFF. DNA for the CDR3: TGTGCCAGCAGTCCCATGGGACTAGCGGGAGGGCGGGGAGAGCAGTTCTTC. The chain combines TRBV27 with TRBJ2-1; 16 nucleotides match TRBD2. The CDR3 runs 17 residues. The V gene's germline CDR1 is MNHEY and CDR2 SMNVEV (reference sequence). With 5 bases clipped from V and 10 bases from J, the junction kept 11 bases outside the gene matches.

The chain couples TRBV4-3 to TRBJ2-7; the D is unclear. The V gene lost 0 bases and the J gene lost 3 bases, with 15 bases spanning the gap. Germline V lookup: CDR1 LGHNA, CDR2 YSLEER. CDR3 length equals 16 residues. The CDR3 coding sequence is TGCGCCAGCAGCCAAGACCCCTACCCGGTCGGCTACGAGCAGTACTTC. It translates to CASSQDPYPVGYEQYF.

This sequence joins TRBV4-1 and TRBJ2-3, with D uncertain. The CDR3 is 15 amino acids. Trimming took off 1 base at V and 5 bases at J, with 13 bases between the two ends. Germline CDR1 is MGHRA and CDR2 is YSYEKL. The CDR3 loop is CASSQVGYNLDTQYF. CDR3 DNA: TGCGCCAGCAGCCAAGTGGGCTACAATCTAGATACGCAGTATTTT.

V usage is TRBV5-1 and J usage is TRBJ1-1; D might be TRBD1 (5 bases). Germline V gene lookup returns CDR1 SGHRS and CDR2 YFSETQ. Trimming removed 0 bases at V and 0 bases at J, with 9 bases between. This CDR3 contains 15 residues. CDR3 sequence reads: CASSLGRAMNTEAFF. In DNA form, the CDR3 reads TGCGCCAGCAGCTTGGGCAGGGCCATGAACACTGAAGCTTTCTTT.

This sequence joins TRBV7-6 and TRBJ1-2; no definite D call. V lost 1 base and J 5 bases, leaving 8 bases between the germline ends. The germline V gene encodes CDR1 SGHVS and CDR2 FNYEAQ. The CDR3 is made up of 13 amino acids. The DNA for the CDR3 is TGTGCCAGCAGCTTAGGGCCGACTTATGGCTACACCTTC. This encodes CASSLGPTYGYTF.

This clone was counted at least ten times. The chain has TRBV29-1 and TRBJ1-2; possible D gene TRBD1, 6 bases. CDR3 size: 13 residues. The V and J ends lost 6 bases and 0 bases respectively, with 11 bases between them. In germline, CDR1 is SQVTM, CDR2 ANQGSEA. The CDR3 coding sequence is TGCAGCGTACGGACAGCAGCTAACTATGGCTACACCTTC. Residues: CSVRTAANYGYTF.

The rearrangement uses TRBV28 and TRBJ2-4; TRBD2 might be the D (5 bases). V was shortened by 8 bases and J by 4 bases, with 12 bases between the two germline ends. CDR1 is MDHEN, CDR2 SYDVKM, per germline. CDR3 length: 13 residues. CDR3 region: CASQGLAKNIQYF. The DNA of the CDR3 is TGTGCCAGCCAAGGACTGGCAAAAAACATTCAGTACTTC. Filled out from reference TRBV28 and TRBJ2-4, the complete variable domain reads DVKVTQSSRYLVKRTGEKVFLECVQDMDHENMFWYRQDPGLGLRLIYFSYDVKMKEKGDIPEGYSVSREKKERFSLILESASTNQTSMYLCASQGLAKNIQYFGAGTRLSVL.